The subject of this entry is one T cell receptor (gamma chain). This clone was found a few times. Its antigen target is currently unknown. TCRdb's listed protein matches a much larger clone and diverges from this DNA's translation at residue 9, likely through a read error; the protein shown comes from the DNA. The entry originates in a study of gamma delta lymphoproliferative disorders and STAT genes (dated by TCRdb to 2017 to 2018). In terms of the full investigation: The LymphoTrack Dx TCRG Assay was used to build gamma-chain libraries from a minimum of 50 ng of genomic DNA. Since no corresponding Invivoscribe delta assay was available, delta-chain libraries were prepared following the standard operating procedure of the EuroClonality-NGS working group. Within a larger immunophenotypic and STAT-mutation study, TCR gamma and delta CDR3 repertoires were profiled by deep sequencing in Tgammadelta lymphoproliferative disease patients and healthy controls. Two gamma-chain samples and all delta-chain samples were sequenced twice to confirm results. The paper's findings and limits, for the study overall: It was noted by the authors that NGS specificity may be reduced at low frequencies, so confirmation of the public or private nature of leukemic clones is needed. Nearly all major patient gamma and delta clonotypes were public, shared with at least one healthy donor; only a couple of gamma clonotypes were private to disease. When whole repertoires were clustered, patient gamma repertoires were grouped separately from healthy controls, whereas no separation between groups was observed for delta repertoires. Control T cells likely spanned varied maturation stages, while leukemic cells were skewed toward terminal effectors, potentially limiting patient-control comparisons.

Both library preparation methods relied on multiplex PCR with primers aimed at conserved V and J regions of the TCR genes. Amplicons were purified, pooled and sequenced on an Illumina MiSeq platform. Turning to the authors' computational methods: V(D)J alignment, clonotype assembly and translation were performed with MiXCR, whereas functionality assessment and CDR3 repertoire analyses were performed with VDJtools. CDR3 followed the IMGT definition, and analyses included only productive sequences that used functional genes, leaving out ORF genes and pseudogenes. A custom Python script was used to look across all patients and controls for identical amino acid CDR3s belonging to major clonotypes, meaning those with a frequency of >=5%. To compare clonotype frequencies between patients and controls, a one-sided non-parametric Wilcoxon test was applied. TCRdb called clones afresh from the public reads with CATT; identical DNA rows were later merged. The V and J calls and clone size are TCRdb's, not the authors'. The sample table shows roughly 840 gamma-chain clones, and more than 20% are seen once. Clones ranked in the top ten supply around 43% of the sample.

For both patients and controls, peripheral blood mononuclear cells were isolated, and the genomic DNA from these cells was used for TCR sequencing. Controls were some 23 healthy adult blood donors, with a median age of approximately 69 years and around twelve males and around eleven females, matched to patients for age and sex. The sequence was obtained from a human donor in good health. Sequencing input: blood.

Read as DNA, the sequence is TGTGCTGCGTGGGATTCTGGTTGGTGCAAGATATTT. Its protein is CAAWDSGWCKIF. The sequence joins TRGV10 to TRGJP1. Germline matching of the DNA provided the J gene here, since TCRdb leaves it blank. TRGV10 is treated as an ORF (open reading frame) with a function not yet certain. Including the terminal cysteine and phenylalanine, the CDR3 comprises 12 residues. CDR3 DNA only is kept here, 36 bases in frame from base 1.